Listed below are T cell receptor beta chains from one sample, sequenced in a study of a mutant IDH1 vaccine in newly diagnosed glioma. The assay was immunoSEQ multiplex PCR, and TCRdb's table has in-frame clones only and misses some. In the table there are more than 55,000 clones, about four fifths of which are singletons. No antigen is known for these receptors. The source was PBMCs, collected from a glioma patient whose treatment included an IDH1 peptide vaccine. These receptors all stem from a man aged 25-40 years with glioma. Each CDR3 is given with its conserved first and last residue. D genes are given only for firm matches. Clone size, where shown, is once, few, many, or a class for clones that have expanded.

D: TRBD2
J: TRBJ2-5
size: few
V: TRBV4-2
CDR3: CASSLLAGDQETQYF
DNA: TGTGCCAGCAGCCTACTAGCGGGGGACCAAGAGACCCAGTACTTC

D: -
J: TRBJ1-2
size: -
V: TRBV30
CDR3: CASGVNYGYTF
DNA: TGTGCTTCCGGGGTTAACTATGGCTACACCTTC

D: -
J: TRBJ1-2
size: -
V: TRBV27
CDR3: CASSSGRGPGYGYTF
DNA: TGTGCCAGCTCCAGCGGGCGGGGGCCGGGGTATGGCTACACCTTC

D: TRBD1
J: TRBJ2-7
size: -
V: TRBV30
CDR3: CAWTPKQGWERGQYF
DNA: TGTGCCTGGACCCCAAAACAGGGGTGGGAAAGGGGGCAGTACTTC

D: -
J: TRBJ2-5
size: -
V: TRBV28
CDR3: CASSLSGIVETQYF
DNA: TGTGCCAGCAGTTTGTCAGGGATTGTAGAGACCCAGTACTTC

D: -
J: TRBJ1-2
size: -
V: TRBV7-2
CDR3: CASRRSGEGYTF
DNA: TGTGCCAGCAGGAGGTCAGGGGAAGGCTACACCTTC

D: -
J: TRBJ2-3
size: -
V: TRBV5-1
CDR3: CASARTASTDTQYF
DNA: TGCGCCAGCGCGAGGACGGCCAGCACAGATACGCAGTATTTT

D: TRBD1
J: TRBJ1-4
size: -
V: TRBV2
CDR3: CASSHTSGEGGGLMTNEKLFF
DNA: TGTGCCAGCAGCCACACCTCCGGTGAAGGGGGCGGATTGATGACTAATGAAAAACTGTTTTTT

D: TRBD2
J: TRBJ2-1
size: few
V: TRBV5-1
CDR3: CASSKPGTSGTEQFF
DNA: TGCGCCAGCAGTAAACCCGGGACTAGCGGGACTGAGCAGTTCTTC

D: -
J: TRBJ1-1
size: -
V: TRBV5-8
CDR3: CASSRDTHTEAFF
DNA: TGTGCCAGCAGTCGGGACACCCACACTGAAGCTTTCTTT

D: TRBD2
J: TRBJ2-1
size: -
V: TRBV10-3
CDR3: CAIRGTSGSSYNEQFF
DNA: TGTGCCATTAGAGGGACTAGCGGGAGTTCCTACAATGAGCAGTTCTTC

D: -
J: TRBJ2-1
size: -
V: TRBV7-2
CDR3: CASSPQADSYNEQFF
DNA: TGTGCCAGCAGCCCCCAAGCGGACTCCTACAATGAGCAGTTCTTC

D: -
J: TRBJ1-1
size: -
V: TRBV2
CDR3: CASSEGPWGSNQGNTEAFF
DNA: TGTGCCAGCAGTGAAGGGCCATGGGGCTCTAACCAGGGTAACACTGAAGCTTTCTTT

D: TRBD1
J: TRBJ1-2
size: few
V: TRBV19
CDR3: CASSIPRQGSAGYTF
DNA: TGTGCCAGTAGTATCCCGAGACAGGGTTCGGCTGGCTACACCTTC

D: TRBD1
J: TRBJ2-3
size: -
V: TRBV29-1
CDR3: CSVAGTGLQDTQYF
DNA: TGCAGCGTTGCCGGGACAGGGTTGCAAGATACGCAGTATTTT

D: TRBD1
J: TRBJ2-3
size: once
V: TRBV28
CDR3: CASSPSGTGGTDTQYF
DNA: TGTGCCAGCAGTCCCTCCGGGACAGGGGGCACAGATACGCAGTATTTT

D: TRBD2
J: TRBJ2-1
size: -
V: TRBV6-1
CDR3: CASSEAAGGPREQFF
DNA: TGTGCCAGCAGTGAAGCGGCGGGGGGGCCAAGGGAGCAGTTCTTC

D: -
J: TRBJ1-6
size: -
V: TRBV15
CDR3: CATSRDWGGSPLHF
DNA: TGTGCCACCAGCAGAGACTGGGGAGGGTCACCCCTCCACTTT

D: TRBD1
J: TRBJ2-1
size: -
V: TRBV7-3
CDR3: CASSSGQAYNEQFF
DNA: TGTGCCAGCAGCTCGGGACAGGCCTACAATGAGCAGTTCTTC

D: -
J: TRBJ2-4
size: -
V: TRBV6-1
CDR3: CASSGDYRDIQYF
DNA: TGTGCCAGCAGTGGGGACTACAGGGACATTCAGTACTTC

D: -
J: TRBJ2-5
size: -
V: TRBV5-3
CDR3: CARGRVYQETQYF
DNA: TGTGCCCGGGGGAGAGTTTACCAAGAGACCCAGTACTTC

D: -
J: TRBJ1-1
size: -
V: TRBV28
CDR3: CASSFGPRNTEAFF
DNA: TGTGCCAGCAGTTTCGGACCTAGGAACACTGAAGCTTTCTTT

D: TRBD1
J: TRBJ2-3
size: -
V: TRBV2
CDR3: CASRKGDRGDTQYF
DNA: TGTGCCAGCAGGAAGGGGGACAGGGGAGATACGCAGTATTTT

D: -
J: TRBJ1-5
size: -
V: TRBV6-1
CDR3: CASSETEDQPQHF
DNA: TGTGCCAGCAGTGAAACGGAGGATCAGCCCCAGCATTTT

D: TRBD1
J: TRBJ2-1
size: -
V: TRBV6-1
CDR3: CASSRDRGAIEQFF
DNA: TGTGCCAGCAGCCGGGACAGGGGCGCGATTGAGCAGTTCTTC

D: -
J: TRBJ2-5
size: -
V: TRBV7-7
CDR3: CASSRDKGAWETQYF
DNA: TGTGCCAGCAGCCGGGACAAAGGGGCGTGGGAGACCCAGTACTTC

D: TRBD1
J: TRBJ1-6
size: -
V: TRBV5-1
CDR3: CASSLEPGQGYSPLHF
DNA: TGCGCCAGCAGCTTGGAACCGGGACAGGGTTATTCACCCCTCCACTTT

D: -
J: TRBJ2-5
size: -
V: TRBV9
CDR3: CASSSGLLTETQYF
DNA: TGTGCCAGCAGCTCGGGACTTTTAACGGAGACCCAGTACTTC

D: -
J: TRBJ2-2
size: -
V: TRBV18
CDR3: CASSPRVSSGELFF
DNA: TGTGCCAGCTCACCCAGGGTGTCGTCCGGGGAGCTGTTTTTT

D: TRBD2
J: TRBJ2-7
size: -
V: TRBV5-1
CDR3: CASSSGLHSYEQYF
DNA: TGCGCCAGCAGTTCGGGACTACACTCCTACGAGCAGTACTTC

D: -
J: TRBJ2-1
size: -
V: TRBV4-3
CDR3: CASGQDKARYNEQFF
DNA: TGCGCCAGCGGCCAAGATAAAGCTCGATACAATGAGCAGTTCTTC

D: TRBD1
J: TRBJ2-7
size: -
V: TRBV29-1
CDR3: CSVASGQPYEQYF
DNA: TGCAGCGTGGCCTCGGGACAGCCCTACGAGCAGTACTTC

D: TRBD1
J: TRBJ2-7
size: -
V: TRBV6-1
CDR3: CASSGYWDRTYEQYF
DNA: TGTGCCAGCAGTGGCTACTGGGACAGGACCTACGAGCAGTACTTC

D: TRBD1
J: TRBJ1-5
size: few
V: TRBV29-1
CDR3: CSVQTGGGQPQHF
DNA: TGCAGCGTCCAGACAGGGGGCGGGCAGCCCCAGCATTTT

D: TRBD1
J: TRBJ1-2
size: -
V: TRBV7-8
CDR3: CASSLAQDRGNYGYTF
DNA: TGTGCCAGCAGCTTAGCGCAGGACAGGGGGAACTATGGCTACACCTTC

D: -
J: TRBJ2-2
size: -
V: TRBV6-1
CDR3: CASSTGEGGELFF
DNA: TGTGCCAGCAGCACAGGAGAGGGCGGGGAGCTGTTTTTT

D: TRBD1
J: TRBJ1-2
size: -
V: TRBV27
CDR3: CASSPRTGRNYGYTF
DNA: TGTGCCAGCAGCCCCCGGACAGGACGTAACTATGGCTACACCTTC

D: -
J: TRBJ1-5
size: -
V: TRBV30
CDR3: CAWSTDGNQPQHF
DNA: TGTGCCTGGAGTACGGACGGGAATCAGCCCCAGCATTTT

D: -
J: TRBJ2-7
size: once
V: TRBV13
CDR3: CASSLDGPSYEQYF
DNA: TGTGCCAGCAGCTTGGACGGACCCTCCTACGAGCAGTACTTC

D: -
J: TRBJ1-3
size: -
V: TRBV4-2
CDR3: CASSQGQKEAIYF
DNA: TGTGCCAGCAGCCAAGGGCAGAAGGAGGCCATATATTTT

D: -
J: TRBJ2-1
size: -
V: TRBV15
CDR3: CATSNTYNEQFF
DNA: TGTGCCACCAGCAATACCTACAATGAGCAGTTCTTC

D: -
J: TRBJ1-6
size: -
V: TRBV18
CDR3: CASSGNRMNNSPLHF
DNA: TGTGCCAGCTCAGGAAACAGGATGAATAATTCACCCCTCCACTTT

D: -
J: TRBJ2-1
size: -
V: TRBV5-6
CDR3: CASSLGTRGYNEQFF
DNA: TGTGCCAGCAGCCTGGGGACAAGGGGCTACAATGAGCAGTTCTTC

D: -
J: TRBJ2-3
size: -
V: TRBV11-3
CDR3: CASSLHRSTDTQYF
DNA: TGTGCCAGCAGTCTCCACAGAAGCACAGATACGCAGTATTTT

D: TRBD2
J: TRBJ2-7
size: -
V: TRBV4-1
CDR3: CASSQADTSGYEQYF
DNA: TGCGCCAGCAGCCAAGCGGATACTAGCGGTTACGAGCAGTACTTC

D: TRBD1
J: TRBJ1-3
size: once
V: TRBV7-2
CDR3: CASSLVGQGSGNTIYF
DNA: TGTGCCAGCAGCTTAGTGGGACAGGGTAGTGGAAACACCATATATTTT